The clone carrying this T cell receptor beta chain occurred a few times. This record comes from a study of T cells in Graves' hyperthyroidism and ophthalmopathy. It was RNA transcripts that yielded the amplified TCR beta CDR3 regions. TCR CDR3 underwent first-round RT-PCR with the HTBI primer set. TCRdb reanalysed the multiplex PCR reads using MiXCR and keeps one entry per CDR3 protein. The data contain hundreds of thousands of distinct CDR3 sequences, about a sixth of them seen just once; the ten biggest clones take up 2.5% to 4%. V gave up 2 bases and J gave up 7 bases, with 10 bases separating them. This CDR3 is 12 amino acids long. CDR1 GTSNPN and CDR2 SVGIG come from the germline V gene (reference sequence).

The V call is TRBV30, the J call TRBJ2-3, with D maybe TRBD1 (5 bases). Sequencing input: blood. This clonotype was obtained from a woman in her forties with Graves' ophthalmopathy. This CDR3 reads CAWSPQGNTQYF. The CDR3 nucleotides read TGTGCCTGGAGTCCGCAGGGAAATACGCAGTATTTT.